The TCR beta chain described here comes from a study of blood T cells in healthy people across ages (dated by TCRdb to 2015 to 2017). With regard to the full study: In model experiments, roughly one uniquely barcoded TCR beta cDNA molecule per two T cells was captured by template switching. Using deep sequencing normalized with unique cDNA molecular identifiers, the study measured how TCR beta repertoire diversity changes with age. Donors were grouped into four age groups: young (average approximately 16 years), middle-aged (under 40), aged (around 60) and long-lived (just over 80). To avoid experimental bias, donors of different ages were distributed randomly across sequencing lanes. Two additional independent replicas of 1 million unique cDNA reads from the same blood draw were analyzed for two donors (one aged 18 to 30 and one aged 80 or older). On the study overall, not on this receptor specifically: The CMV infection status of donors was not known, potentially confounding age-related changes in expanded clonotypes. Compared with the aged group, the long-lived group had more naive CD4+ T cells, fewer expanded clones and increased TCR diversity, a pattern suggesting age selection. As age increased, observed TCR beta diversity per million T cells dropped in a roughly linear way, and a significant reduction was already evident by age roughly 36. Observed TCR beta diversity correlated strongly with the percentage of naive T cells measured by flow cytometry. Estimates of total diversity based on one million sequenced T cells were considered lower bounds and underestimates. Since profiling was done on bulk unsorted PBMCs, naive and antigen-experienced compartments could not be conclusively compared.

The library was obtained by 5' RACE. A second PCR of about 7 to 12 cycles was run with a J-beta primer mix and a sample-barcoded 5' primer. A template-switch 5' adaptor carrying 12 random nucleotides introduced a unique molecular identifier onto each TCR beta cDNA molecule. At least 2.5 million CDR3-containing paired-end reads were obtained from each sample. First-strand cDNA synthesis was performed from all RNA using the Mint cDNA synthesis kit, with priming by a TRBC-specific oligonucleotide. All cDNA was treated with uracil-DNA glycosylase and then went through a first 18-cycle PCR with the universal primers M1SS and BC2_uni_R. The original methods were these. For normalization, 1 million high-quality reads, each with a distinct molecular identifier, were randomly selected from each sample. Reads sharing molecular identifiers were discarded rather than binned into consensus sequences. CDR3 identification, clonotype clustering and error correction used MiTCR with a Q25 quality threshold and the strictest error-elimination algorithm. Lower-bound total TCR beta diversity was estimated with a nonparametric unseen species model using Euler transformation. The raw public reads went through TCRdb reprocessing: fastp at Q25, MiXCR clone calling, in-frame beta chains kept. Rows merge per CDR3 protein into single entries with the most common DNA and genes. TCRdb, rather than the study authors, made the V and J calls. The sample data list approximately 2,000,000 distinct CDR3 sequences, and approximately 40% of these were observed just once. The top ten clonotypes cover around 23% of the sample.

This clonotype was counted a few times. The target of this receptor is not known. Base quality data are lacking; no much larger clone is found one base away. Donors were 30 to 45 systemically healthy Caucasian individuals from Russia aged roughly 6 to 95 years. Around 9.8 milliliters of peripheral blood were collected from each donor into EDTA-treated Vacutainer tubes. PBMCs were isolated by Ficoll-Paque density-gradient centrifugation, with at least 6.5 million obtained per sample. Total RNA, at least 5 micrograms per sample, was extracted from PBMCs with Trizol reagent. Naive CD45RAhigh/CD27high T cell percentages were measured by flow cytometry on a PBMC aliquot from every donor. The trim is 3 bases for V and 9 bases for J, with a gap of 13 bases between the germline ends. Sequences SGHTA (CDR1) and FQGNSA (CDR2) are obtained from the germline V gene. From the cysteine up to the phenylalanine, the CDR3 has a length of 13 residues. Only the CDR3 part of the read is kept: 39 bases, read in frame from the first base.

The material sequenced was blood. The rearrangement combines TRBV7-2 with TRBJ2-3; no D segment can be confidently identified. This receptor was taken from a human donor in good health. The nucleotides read TGTGCCAGCAGCTTCCGTCCAGAACGGACGCAGTATTTT. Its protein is CASSFRPERTQYF. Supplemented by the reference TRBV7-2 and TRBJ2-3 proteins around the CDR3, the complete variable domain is GAGVSQSPSNKVTEKGKDVELRCDPISGHTALYWYRQSLGQGLEFLIYFQGNSAPDKSGLPSDRFSAERTGGSVSTLTIQRTQQEDSAVYLCASSFRPERTQYFGPGTRLTVL.